This TCR beta chain was recorded in a study of identical twins. Template switching created a universal primer site, and the cDNA included unique molecular identifiers. A single record per CDR3 protein comes from TCRdb applying MiXCR to the 5' RACE reads. Among roughly 710,000 distinct CDR3 sequences listed, 5.5% to 6.5% were seen once. The CDR3 has 13 residues. Germline V gene sequence: CDR1 SQVTM, CDR2 ANQGSEA. V lost 4 bases and J lost 2, with 10 bases in between. This clonotype appeared many times. As yet, its antigen is unknown. Study-wide points: Among monozygotic twins, out-of-frame TCR alpha sharing exceeded what models predicted. Low generation probability was overrepresented in out-of-frame alpha sequences shared by twins. Sequences that were beta out-of-frame showed weaker excess twin sharing.

The rearrangement joins TRBV29-1 to TRBJ2-3; no reliable D call. The sequence derives from a man younger than 35 in good health. The sample comprised naive T cells sorted from blood. CDR3: CSVALRFTDTQYF. The DNA for the CDR3 is TGCAGCGTTGCTTTACGGTTCACAGATACGCAGTATTTT.